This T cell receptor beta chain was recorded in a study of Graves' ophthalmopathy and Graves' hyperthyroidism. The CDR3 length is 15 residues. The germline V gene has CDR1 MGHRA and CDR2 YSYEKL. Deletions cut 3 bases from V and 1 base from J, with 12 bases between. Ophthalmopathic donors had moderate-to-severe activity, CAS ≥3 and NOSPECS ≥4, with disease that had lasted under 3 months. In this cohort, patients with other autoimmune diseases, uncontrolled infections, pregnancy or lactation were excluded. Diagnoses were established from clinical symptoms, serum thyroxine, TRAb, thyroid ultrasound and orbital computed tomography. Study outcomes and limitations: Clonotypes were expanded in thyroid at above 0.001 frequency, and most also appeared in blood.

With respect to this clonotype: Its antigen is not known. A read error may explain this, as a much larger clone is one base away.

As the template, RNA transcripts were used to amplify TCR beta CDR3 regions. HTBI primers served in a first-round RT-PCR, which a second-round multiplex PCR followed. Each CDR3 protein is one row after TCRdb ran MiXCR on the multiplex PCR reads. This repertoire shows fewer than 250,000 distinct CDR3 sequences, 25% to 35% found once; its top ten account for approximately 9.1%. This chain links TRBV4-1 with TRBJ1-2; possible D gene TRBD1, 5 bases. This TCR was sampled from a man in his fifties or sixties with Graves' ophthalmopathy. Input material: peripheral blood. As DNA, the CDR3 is TGCGCCAGCAGCCACTCCGCGGGGGGTAACTATGGCTACACCTTC. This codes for CASSHSAGGNYGYTF.